This T cell receptor (beta chain) was identified in a study of blood T cell repertoires in COVID-19 (dated by TCRdb to 2020 to 2022). A note on the overall study: Samples covering the acute and convalescent phases of COVID-19 were provided by collaborators in the United States, Italy and Spain. Deeply sampled blood TCRbeta repertoires from subjects exposed to, actively infected with, or recovered from COVID-19 were included in the dataset. Where HLA class I and class II types were available, the types were taken from metadata supplied by the sample provider, not from assay-based typing. The prospective study material was composed of cDNA or gDNA derived from T cells, B-cell-depleted T cells, or PBMCs. Sample metadata almost always included a de-identified subject ID, COVID-19 status, age in years and sex. The samples were drawn from two sources: the first 160 participants of the ongoing ImmuneRACE study, and fewer than 1,500 subjects contributed by 6 global collaborators. The repertoires were released in a freely available public database intended as a resource for research on the immune response to SARS-CoV-2. Broad study findings and their caveats: The quantity of clinical and demographic metadata differed by source and by participant and was supplied without curation.

Collaborating institutions collected whole blood in K2EDTA tubes following their own protocols. Collaborator samples were shipped for TCRbeta analysis as frozen whole blood, isolated PBMCs, or DNA extracted from either sample type. The immunoSEQ Assay, a bias-controlled multiplex PCR, was used to amplify TCRbeta CDR3 regions from genomic DNA. On the study's bioinformatics: Within the assay, amplification of reference gene primers was used to estimate how many nucleated cells each sample contained. To quantify the absolute abundance of each unique TCRbeta CDR3 rearrangement, sequence reads were collapsed and filtered. For each sample, productive Simpson clonality was calculated as the square root of Simpson's diversity index across productive rearrangements. The source is immuneACCESS, and TCRdb retained only in-frame sequences with V and J called. Part of the clones is not carried over; for the studies checked, unresolved V genes explain less than half of this, and the remainder is unexplained. V and J calls and clone size follow that table, whereas D and trimming were derived from the DNA. Within this sample are around 15,000 clones, with around 80% of them counted one time only. The leading ten clones occupy about 26% of the sample.

Points on this clone: Its antigen remains unidentified. Per-nucleotide qualities are absent, and no much larger clonotype sits a single base away.

The CDR3, from cysteine to phenylalanine, totals 14 residues. The only DNA kept is the CDR3, 42 bases in frame from the first base. Here V drops 9 bases and J drops 5 bases, and the junction holds 9 bases not matched to any gene. Via the germline V gene (reference sequence), CDR1 is MNHNY and CDR2 SVGAGI. This clonotype originated in a woman aged 70-85 years with active COVID-19. Here the chain combines TRBV6-6 and TRBJ2-7, with 11 bases in between that match TRBD2. Sequences were obtained from peripheral blood. Read as DNA, the sequence is TGTGCCAGTGTCCCACTAGCGGGAGTCGACGAGCAGTACTTC. Its translation is CASVPLAGVDEQYF.